This entry features one T cell receptor (beta chain) sequence. The entry originates in a study of blood T cell repertoires in COVID-19. As for the study in general: From the United States, Italy and Spain came samples of acute and convalescent COVID-19. PBMCs, B-cell-depleted T cells, or T cells provided the cDNA or gDNA that made up the material.

CDR1 SGHDT and CDR2 YYEEEE come from the germline V gene. The V and J ends lost 4 bases and 4 bases respectively, with 14 bases between them. This CDR3 is 14 amino acids long. In the authors' workflow: Reference gene primer amplification gave estimated nucleated cell counts. Some clones are missing from TCRdb's copy, which holds only in-frame ones; the method was immunoSEQ multiplex PCR. For V, J and clone size, that table is used; D and trimming come from the DNA. This repertoire shows 200,000 to 250,000 clones, around 90% found once; its top ten account for roughly 12%. The chain uses TRBV5-6 and TRBJ1-2, with a possible D match to TRBD1 (6 bases). Sequencing input: peripheral blood. The sequence was collected from a young woman who had recovered from COVID-19. The CDR3 spells CASSRAGVGYGYTF. DNA for the CDR3: TGTGCCAGCAGCCGGGCAGGGGTGGGCTATGGCTACACCTTC. Looking up the rest from reference TRBV5-6 and TRBJ1-2 gives the full variable domain: DAGVTQSPTHLIKTRGQQVTLRCSPKSGHDTVSWYQQALGQGPQFIFQYYEEEERQRGNFPDRFSGHQFPNYSSELNVNALLLGDSALYLCASSRAGVGYGYTFGSGTRLTVV.